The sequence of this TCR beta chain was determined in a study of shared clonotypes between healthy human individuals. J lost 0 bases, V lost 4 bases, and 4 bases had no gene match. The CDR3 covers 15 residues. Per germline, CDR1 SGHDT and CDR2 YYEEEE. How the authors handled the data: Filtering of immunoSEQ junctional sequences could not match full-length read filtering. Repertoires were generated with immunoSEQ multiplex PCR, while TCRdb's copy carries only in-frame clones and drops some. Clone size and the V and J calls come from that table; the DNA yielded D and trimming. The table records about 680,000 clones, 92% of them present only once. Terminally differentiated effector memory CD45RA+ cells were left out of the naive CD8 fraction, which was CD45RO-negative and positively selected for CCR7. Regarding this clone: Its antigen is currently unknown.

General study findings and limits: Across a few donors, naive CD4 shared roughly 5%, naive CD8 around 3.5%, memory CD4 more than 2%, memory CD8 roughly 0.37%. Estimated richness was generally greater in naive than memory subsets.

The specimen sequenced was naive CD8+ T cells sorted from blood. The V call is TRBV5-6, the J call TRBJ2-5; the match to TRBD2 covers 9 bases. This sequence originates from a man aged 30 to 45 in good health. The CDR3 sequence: CASSPGLAHQETQYF. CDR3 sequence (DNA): TGTGCCAGCAGCCCGGGACTAGCCCACCAAGAGACCCAGTACTTC.